Below are 13 T cell receptor beta chains sequenced from a single sample in a study of beta chain features in type 1 diabetes. Expressed TCRB transcripts were sequenced because the entire RNA isolate underwent reverse transcription. This table comes from immunoSEQ multiplex PCR, and its TCRdb copy is limited to in-frame clones, with some not included. The data contain some 410,000 clones, approximately 13% of them singletons. The sample comprised naive CD4+ T cells from blood. The receptor set was obtained from a man aged 25 to 40 in good health.

The chain joins TRBV7-2 to TRBJ2-4; D perhaps matches TRBD1 (6 bases). The length of the CDR3 is 15 residues. V was pared by 1 base and J by 10 bases, with 17 bases between. Germline V lookup: CDR1 SGHTA, CDR2 FQGNSA. The CDR3 sequence: CASSLEGQGSNIQYF. CDR3 in DNA: TGTGCCAGCAGCTTAGAAGGGCAGGGGTCTAATATTCAGTACTTC. Looking up the rest from reference TRBV7-2 and TRBJ2-4 gives the full variable domain: GAGVSQSPSNKVTEKGKDVELRCDPISGHTALYWYRQSLGQGLEFLIYFQGNSAPDKSGLPSDRFSAERTGGSVSTLTIQRTQQEDSAVYLCASSLEGQGSNIQYFGAGTRLSVL.

V gene TRBV18 combines with J gene TRBJ2-3, with D perhaps given as TRBD1 or TRBD2 (5 bases each). Trimming cost V 0 bases and J 4 bases, with 11 bases left between them. Germline assignment: CDR1 KGHSH and CDR2 LQKENI. The CDR3 length is 15 residues. CDR3 DNA: TGTGCCAGCTCACCACCGAGGGGAGAGGCAGATACGCAGTATTTT. The encoded protein is CASSPPRGEADTQYF.

V gene TRBV7-2 combines with J gene TRBJ2-3, with TRBD1 identical over 10 bases. This CDR3 is 16 amino acids long. From germline, CDR1 is SGHTA and CDR2 FQGNSA. Trimming cost V 2 bases and J 1 base; bases outside gene matches: 3. CDR3 amino acids: CASSLFGTGGTDTQYF. CDR3 nucleotide sequence: TGTGCCAGCAGCTTATTCGGGACAGGGGGCACAGATACGCAGTATTTT.

The J gene is TRBJ2-5, the V gene TRBV9; D is possibly TRBD2 (5 bases). The CDR3 consists of 14 residues. V dropped 4 bases and J dropped 0 bases, with 10 bases sitting between them. Per germline, CDR1 SGDLS and CDR2 YYNGEE. CDR3: CASSLREYQETQYF. The CDR3 region has the DNA TGTGCCAGCAGCCTAAGGGAGTACCAAGAGACCCAGTACTTC. Drawing the rest from reference TRBV9 and TRBJ2-5, the complete variable domain is DSGVTQTPKHLITATGQRVTLRCSPRSGDLSVYWYQQSLDQGLQFLIQYYNGEERAKGNILERFSAQQFPDLHSELNLSSLELGDSALYFCASSLREYQETQYFGPGTRLLVL.

This clone has a handful of counts. The chain has TRBV14 and TRBJ1-2; D remains unclear. Trimming stripped 0 bases from V and 4 bases from J, with 9 bases between. Germline V CDR1 and CDR2: SGHDN, FVKESK. The CDR3 covers 14 residues. CDR3 sequence: CASSQDGLPYGYTF. The CDR3 nucleotides read TGTGCCAGCAGCCAAGATGGGCTGCCCTATGGCTACACCTTC.

The chain uses TRBV6-1 and TRBJ2-5; D is perhaps TRBD2 (6 bases). The V gene lost 5 bases and the J gene lost 7 bases, with 20 bases spanning the gap. The CDR3 has 15 residues. Per germline, CDR1 MNHNS and CDR2 SASEGT. The DNA for the CDR3 is TGTGCCAGCAGTACGGGAAGACTAGAAAGGAGGACCCAGTACTTC. It codes for CASSTGRLERRTQYF.

This clone was detected a few times. The chain is built from TRBV4-1 and TRBJ2-1; 7 bases map to TRBD2. The CDR3 length is 17 residues. J was trimmed by 7 bases and V by 0 bases; bases with no gene match: 12. Germline CDR1 and CDR2: MGHRA and YSYEKL. The CDR3 DNA reads TGCGCCAGCAGCCAAGATAGGCGGGAGCATTTTAGGAATGAGCAGTTCTTC. Translated, it gives CASSQDRREHFRNEQFF.

The V gene is TRBV7-9, the J gene TRBJ2-7; D might be TRBD1 (5 bases). V shed 2 bases and J shed 2 bases, with 13 bases lying between them. Germline V gene data show CDR1 as SEHNR and CDR2 as FQNEAQ (reference sequence). The CDR3 sequence is 15 residues long. This CDR3 is CASSLSRADTYEQYF. DNA of the CDR3: TGTGCCAGCAGCTTAAGTCGGGCGGACACCTACGAGCAGTACTTC.

This clone showed up just a few times. The chain carries TRBV30 and TRBJ2-3, with D possibly called TRBD1 or TRBD2 (5 bases each). CDR1 is GTSNPN and CDR2 is SVGIG in the germline V gene (reference sequence). This CDR3 comprises 15 residues. Trimming left V 3 bases short and J 2 bases short, with 15 bases between. CDR3 in DNA: TGTGCCTGGAGCCAAGGGGACCTCTCCACAGATACGCAGTATTTT. This translates into CAWSQGDLSTDTQYF.

This clone has more than one count but fewer than ten. The rearrangement links TRBV29-1 to TRBJ2-1; D possibly corresponds to TRBD2 (5 bases). With 4 bases removed from V and 5 bases from J, the gap between germline ends came to 15 bases. CDR3 length equals 14 residues. Looked up from germline, CDR1 is SQVTM and CDR2 is ANQGSEA. Here the CDR3 reads CSVGLRGIHNEQFF. The CDR3 DNA follows: TGCAGCGTTGGGTTACGAGGGATACACAATGAGCAGTTCTTC.

This clone was counted between two and nine times. CDR3 sequence reads: CASRLGNEQFF. The CDR3 bases are TGTGCCAGCAGATTGGGCAATGAGCAGTTCTTC. The chain carries TRBV10-3 and TRBJ2-1, with D unclear. Trimming removed 10 bases at V and 6 bases at J, with 10 bases between. There are 11 residues in the CDR3. Per germline, CDR1 ENHRY and CDR2 SYGVKD.

The rearrangement uses TRBV9 and TRBJ2-5, with D perhaps matching TRBD2 (5 bases). This CDR3 is 14 amino acids long. The V end lost 4 bases, the J end lost 3 bases, and 13 bases lay between the germline ends. The germline gives CDR1 SGDLS, CDR2 YYNGEE. CDR3 in amino acids: CASSPSSVKETQYF. The CDR3 nucleotides read TGTGCCAGCAGCCCGAGTAGCGTCAAAGAGACCCAGTACTTC.

The rearrangement links TRBV29-1 to TRBJ2-7, with D tentatively TRBD1 (5 bases). Germline V gene lookup returns CDR1 SQVTM and CDR2 ANQGSEA. The V end lost 5 bases, the J end lost 6 bases, and 14 bases lay between the germline ends. The CDR3 totals 12 residues. The CDR3 DNA is TGCAGCGTTCCGTCCCAGGGTGGCGAGCAGTACTTC. This translates into CSVPSQGGEQYF.